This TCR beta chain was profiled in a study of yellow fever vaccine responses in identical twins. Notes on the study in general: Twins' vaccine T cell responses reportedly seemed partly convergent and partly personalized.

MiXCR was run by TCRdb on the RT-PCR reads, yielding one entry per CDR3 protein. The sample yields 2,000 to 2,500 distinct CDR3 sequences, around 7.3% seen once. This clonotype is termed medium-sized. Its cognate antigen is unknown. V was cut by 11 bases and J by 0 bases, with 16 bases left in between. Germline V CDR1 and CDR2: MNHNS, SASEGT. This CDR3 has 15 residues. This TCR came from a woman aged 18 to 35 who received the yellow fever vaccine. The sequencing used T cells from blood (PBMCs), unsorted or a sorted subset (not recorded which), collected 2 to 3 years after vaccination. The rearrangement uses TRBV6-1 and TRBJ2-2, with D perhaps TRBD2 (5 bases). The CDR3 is CAGRSGPPNTGELFF. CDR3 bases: TGTGCCGGAAGAAGCGGACCTCCGAACACCGGGGAGCTGTTTTTT.